These 22 T cell receptor beta chains came from one sample sequenced in a study of blood T cell repertoires in COVID-19. Sequencing used immunoSEQ multiplex PCR; TCRdb keeps in-frame clones, though not all of them. The data contain approximately 360,000 clones, about 90% of them singletons. Sample: peripheral blood. The receptors were gathered from a young man with active or convalescent COVID-19.

Comment on this clone: A read error may account for a junction end that differs from germline. V usage is TRBV5-1 and J usage is TRBJ1-5; perhaps TRBD1 as D (5 bases). CDR3 size: 10 residues. Germline-derived CDR1 and CDR2 are SGHRS and YFSETQ. This chain's CDR3 is CANRLPGCCF. The CDR3 DNA reads TGCGCCAACAGACTCCCAGGGTGTTGTTTT.

The V gene is TRBV6-6, the J gene TRBJ2-7; D may be TRBD2 (5 bases). Germline V gene data show CDR1 as MNHNY and CDR2 as SVGAGI (reference sequence). V lost 2 bases, J lost 6 bases, and 17 bases lay in between. The CDR3 is made up of 15 amino acids. Here the CDR3 reads CASSYTQQTTSEQYF. CDR3 coding DNA: TGTGCCAGCAGTTACACCCAACAGACTACGAGCGAGCAGTACTTC.

Only one count was recorded for this clone. The chain joins TRBV7-2 to TRBJ2-2; 7 nucleotides match TRBD1. Trimming cost V 1 base and J 0 bases; bases outside gene matches: 2. This CDR3 is 16 amino acids long. Looked up from germline, CDR1 is SGHTA and CDR2 is FQGNSA. CDR3 in DNA: TGTGCCAGCAGCTTAGACAGGGGAGCGAACACCGGGGAGCTGTTTTTT. It encodes CASSLDRGANTGELFF.

This chain connects TRBV7-2 to TRBJ2-3; 12 nucleotides align to TRBD2. The V gene end was trimmed by 2 bases and the J gene end by 0 bases; junction bases not matched to a gene: 6. Germline CDR1 and CDR2: SGHTA and FQGNSA. This CDR3 spans 18 amino acids. This CDR3 is CASSLRMTSGGSTDTQYF. The CDR3 bases are TGTGCCAGCAGCTTACGGATGACTAGCGGGGGAAGCACAGATACGCAGTATTTT.

This clone was detected only once. The chain couples TRBV15 to TRBJ1-2; TRBD1 matches at 7 bases. Germline V lookup: CDR1 LNHNV, CDR2 YYDKDF (reference sequence). The CDR3 loop spans 14 amino acids. J was trimmed by 5 bases and V by 1 base; bases with no gene match: 4. The chain's CDR3 is CATSRGSGGYGYTF. In DNA form, the CDR3 reads TGTGCCACCAGCAGAGGGTCAGGGGGGTATGGCTACACCTTC. The whole variable domain, remainder taken from reference TRBV15 and TRBJ1-2, is DAMVIQNPRYQVTQFGKPVTLSCSQTLNHNVMYWYQQKSSQAPKLLFHYYDKDFNNEADTPDNFQSRRPNTSFCFLDIRSPGLGDTAMYLCATSRGSGGYGYTFGSGTRLTVV.

This clone was recorded once. This sequence joins TRBV11-2 and TRBJ2-1, with TRBD2 matching 10 bases. From germline, CDR1 is SGHAT and CDR2 FQNNGV. The CDR3 covers 13 residues. Unmatched junction bases numbered 8, after V lost 7 bases and J lost 11 bases. The CDR3 loop reads CASNPSSGGQQFF. CDR3 DNA sequence: TGTGCCAGCAACCCATCTAGCGGGGGACAGCAGTTCTTC.

This chain links TRBV28 with TRBJ2-5, with 12 positions matching TRBD2. Losses at the gene ends were 5 bases for V and 3 bases for J; bases not matched to a gene: 4. The CDR3 has 15 residues. CDR1 and CDR2 (germline): MDHEN, SYDVKM. DNA of the CDR3: TGTGCCAGCAGTCGGACTAGCGGGACTAAAGAGACCCAGTACTTC. It encodes CASSRTSGTKETQYF.

CDR3 DNA: TGTGCCAGCAGTCGGGGGTCCGGCGATGAGCAGTTCTTC. Translating it yields CASSRGSGDEQFF. This chain connects TRBV27 to TRBJ2-1, with D possibly matching TRBD2 (6 bases). This CDR3 region has 13 residues. In germline, CDR1 is MNHEY, CDR2 SMNVEV (reference sequence). Trimming pared 5 bases from V and 8 bases from J, leaving 13 bases between.

The V gene is TRBV5-1, the J gene TRBJ1-5; a weak D match, TRBD1 (6 bases). V was shortened by 0 bases and J by 2 bases, with 6 bases between the two germline ends. CDR1 is SGHRS, CDR2 YFSETQ, per germline. The CDR3 has 14 residues. This CDR3 reads CASSLEGGNQPQHF. The CDR3 DNA follows: TGCGCCAGCAGCTTGGAGGGGGGCAATCAGCCCCAGCATTTT.

The V and J genes are TRBV25-1 and TRBJ2-3, with D unclear. The germline V gene has CDR1 MGHDK and CDR2 SYGVNS. Trimming removed 5 bases at V and 6 bases at J, with 12 bases between. The CDR3 runs 13 residues. CDR3 sequence reads: CASSLGAWDTQYF. CDR3 bases: TGTGCCAGCAGTCTAGGCGCTTGGGATACGCAGTATTTT.

This chain joins TRBV18 and TRBJ1-1, with 7 nucleotides matching TRBD1. V was clipped by 2 bases and J by 8 bases; unmatched bases: 11. Germline CDR1 is KGHSH and CDR2 is LQKENI. CDR3 length: 15 residues. CDR3 in DNA: TGTGCCAGCTCACCAGGCGTCCCCCGGACAGGAGAAGCTTTCTTT. Translated: CASSPGVPRTGEAFF.

The chain combines TRBV11-3 with TRBJ1-4, with 10 bases that match TRBD1. The germline V gene has CDR1 SGHNT and CDR2 YENEEA. The CDR3 runs to 16 residues. J gave up 11 bases and V 0 bases, and 9 bases lay outside the gene matches. CDR3 nucleotides: TGTGCCAGCAGCTTAGATAGACAGGGGGCGGGGAAGAAACTGTTTTTT. This encodes CASSLDRQGAGKKLFF. Supplemented by reference TRBV11-3 and TRBJ1-4, the full variable domain reads EAGVVQSPRYKIIEKKQPVAFWCNPISGHNTLYWYLQNLGQGPELLIRYENEEAVDDSQLPKDRFSAERLKGVDSTLKIQPAELGDSAVYLCASSLDRQGAGKKLFFGSGTQLSVL.

The rearrangement uses TRBV6-2 or TRBV6-3 and TRBJ1-2; TRBD1 aligns across 12 bases. The ends lost 6 bases at V and 7 bases at J; junction bases unmatched: 6. Germline CDR1 MNHEY, CDR2 SVGEGT. The CDR3 covers 14 residues. CDR3 in amino acids: CASSPGTGGVGYTF. The CDR3 nucleotides read TGTGCCAGCAGCCCCGGGACAGGGGGCGTTGGCTACACCTTC.

The V and J genes are TRBV7-6 and TRBJ2-5; 11 nucleotides align to TRBD2. There are 15 residues in the CDR3. Germline V gene sequence: CDR1 SGHVS, CDR2 FNYEAQ. V gave up 5 bases and J gave up 4 bases; unmatched junction bases: 6. CDR3 sequence reads: CASSPVAGGPETQYF. The DNA for the CDR3 is TGTGCCAGCAGCCCAGTAGCGGGAGGGCCAGAGACCCAGTACTTC.

The rearrangement joins TRBV18 to TRBJ1-1, with D possibly matching TRBD1 (6 bases). Germline V gene lookup returns CDR1 KGHSH and CDR2 LQKENI. The CDR3 totals 14 residues. Between the trimmed V and J ends, which lost 5 bases and 5 bases, there was a span of 15 bases. This chain's CDR3 is CASSASGQGTEAFF. As DNA, the CDR3 is TGTGCCAGCTCAGCGTCGGGACAAGGGACTGAAGCTTTCTTT.

The count of this clone is one. This chain connects TRBV28 to TRBJ1-5, with TRBD1 matching 9 bases. Germline V gene data show CDR1 as MDHEN and CDR2 as SYDVKM. The CDR3 is made up of 16 amino acids. Trimming took 2 bases from V and 9 from J; bases not matched to a gene: 11. DNA for the CDR3: TGTGCCAGCAGTTTAGGGACAGGGTTCGGTTTTCGGCCCCAGCATTTT. It yields the protein CASSLGTGFGFRPQHF.

The chain carries TRBV29-1 and TRBJ2-5, with 8 nucleotides matching TRBD1. From germline, CDR1 is SQVTM and CDR2 ANQGSEA. The CDR3 runs to 14 residues. Trimming cost V 7 bases and J 4 bases; bases outside gene matches: 11. The CDR3 region has the DNA TGCAGCGCTCCCCAGGACAGGGTTGGAGAGACCCAGTACTTC. It specifies CSAPQDRVGETQYF.

This clone has a handful of counts. V is TRBV7-3 and J is TRBJ1-6; 12 bases match TRBD1. From germline, CDR1 is SGHTA and CDR2 FQGTGA. V trimming: 5 bases; J trimming: 9 bases; junction bases outside the gene matches: 5. The CDR3 is made up of 15 amino acids. The CDR3 sequence is CASSIGTGGLSPLHF. As DNA, the CDR3 is TGTGCCAGCAGCATCGGGACAGGGGGCCTTTCACCCCTCCACTTT.

The chain carries TRBV12-3 or TRBV12-4 and TRBJ2-7; 10 bases align to TRBD2. Trimming at V came to 1 base and at J to 6 bases, leaving 0 bases not matched to a gene. This CDR3 is 13 amino acids long. CDR3 DNA: TGTGCCAGCAGTTTAGTAGCGGGGGGCGAGCAGTACTTC. It codes for CASSLVAGGEQYF.

The V call is TRBV5-4, the J call TRBJ2-1, with 10 bases matching TRBD2. CDR1 and CDR2 (germline): SGHNT, YYREEE (reference sequence). The trim removed 0 bases at V and 15 bases at J, leaving 3 bases unmatched. The CDR3 has 12 residues. The DNA for the CDR3 is TGTGCCAGCAGCTTGGGGACTAGCGGTTTGTTCTTC. The encoded protein is CASSLGTSGLFF.

CDR3 loop: CASSLRTVGDGYTF. CDR3 in DNA: TGTGCCAGCAGCCTACGGACAGTTGGGGATGGCTACACCTTC. The gene calls are TRBV27 and TRBJ1-2; tentative D call: TRBD1 (6 bases). The V gene's germline CDR1 is MNHEY and CDR2 SMNVEV (reference sequence). The CDR3 has 14 residues. Deletions cut 6 bases from V and 6 bases from J, with 17 bases between.

The V and J genes are TRBV28 and TRBJ1-1; a possible D gene is TRBD1 (5 bases). The V gene's germline CDR1 is MDHEN and CDR2 SYDVKM. This CDR3 is 17 amino acids long. Trimming took off 4 bases at V and 1 base at J, with 19 bases between the two ends. CDR3 coding DNA: TGTGCCAGCAGTTCCCCCGGGGCAAGGAGGGGGAACACTGAAGCTTTCTTT. Translated, it gives CASSSPGARRGNTEAFF.